This T cell receptor beta chain was sequenced during a study of T cells after yellow fever vaccination. This clonotype was recorded many times. Via MiXCR, TCRdb re-called the 5' RACE reads, giving one row per CDR3 protein. This sample has a few hundred thousand distinct CDR3 sequences, with approximately 3.8% found just once. The input for sequencing was PBMCs, taken on the day of the yellow fever booster vaccination. The sequence was obtained from a man aged 18 to 30 who received the YFV17D yellow fever vaccine.

The CDR3 nucleotides read TGTGCCAGCAGCTTGATGGCAGACACCGGGGAGCTGTTTTTT. The encoded protein is CASSLMADTGELFF. The genes are TRBV5-6 and TRBJ2-2; D is unclear. CDR1 is SGHDT, CDR2 YYEEEE, per germline. Between the trimmed V and J ends, which lost 1 base and 3 bases, there was a span of 7 bases. This CDR3 region has 14 residues.